The clone carrying this T cell receptor beta chain was seen repeatedly, ten times or more. Antigen specificity is unknown. J was trimmed by 5 bases and V by 5 bases; bases with no gene match: 25. There are 20 residues in the CDR3. Germline CDR1 SGHAT, CDR2 FQNNGV. CDR3-region Arm-PCR and iRepertoire HTBI primers produced the TCR beta libraries. Each CDR3 protein gets one entry after TCRdb re-called the multiplex PCR reads with MiXCR. The repertoire holds 300,000 to 450,000 distinct CDR3 sequences, with roughly 16% as singletons. These data are taken from a study of regulatory T cells in long-lasting Graves disease. Study conclusions and caveats: Whereas new patients shared 950 to 1,000 public clonotypes, persistent patients shared more, at about 3,000. Persistent Graves' cases showed lower TCR diversity than newly diagnosed cases. Segments TRBV28, TRBJ1-2 and TRBJ2-5 showed preferential usage in persistent disease.

Time point meaning: newly diagnosed GD, antithyroid drugs for less than 3 months. With RNA extracted from PBMCs as input, the TCR library was made. American Thyroid Association guidelines were used to diagnose Graves' disease. This chain joins TRBV11-2 and TRBJ2-7; 9 nucleotides agree with TRBD2. The specimen was peripheral blood mononuclear cells (PBMCs), collected at new diagnosis, from a patient treated with antithyroid drugs. This sequence originates from a female donor with Graves disease. CDR3 region: CASSPLSNKGAGTSYHEQYF. The CDR3, as DNA: TGTGCCAGCAGCCCGTTATCCAACAAAGGTGCCGGGACTAGCTACCACGAGCAGTACTTC.